Listed here are 24 T cell receptor beta chains from one sample, sequenced in a study of blood T cell repertoires in COVID-19. Sequenced by immunoSEQ multiplex PCR; TCRdb stores in-frame clones only, minus some. This sample has roughly 120,000 clones, with approximately 82% found just once. The source material was peripheral blood. Receptors originate from a man aged 25 to 45 with acute or convalescent COVID-19.

This chain connects TRBV14 to TRBJ1-5; 10 nucleotides align to TRBD1. The CDR3 runs 16 residues. CDR1 and CDR2 from the germline V gene are SGHDN and FVKESK. The V segment lost 4 bases and the J segment 1 base; nucleotides outside the gene matches: 4. CDR3 loop: CASSLTGGASNQPQHF. CDR3 coding DNA: TGTGCCAGCAGCCTGACAGGGGGCGCGAGCAATCAGCCCCAGCATTTT.

In this sample, this clone turned up once. The chain couples TRBV30 to TRBJ1-4, with D perhaps TRBD1 (6 bases). Germline V gene data show CDR1 as GTSNPN and CDR2 as SVGIG (reference sequence). CDR3 length: 13 amino acids. Trimming removed 8 bases from V and 8 bases from J, with 18 bases in between. The DNA of the CDR3 is TGTGCCGGAACCCGGACAGTTAGAGAAAAACTGTTTTTT. Translating gives CAGTRTVREKLFF.

J is TRBJ1-2 and V is TRBV30; tentatively, D is TRBD1 (6 bases). Trimming took off 3 bases at V and 7 bases at J, with 15 bases between the two ends. The CDR3 has 13 residues. Germline V gene lookup returns CDR1 GTSNPN and CDR2 SVGIG (reference sequence). CDR3 nucleotides: TGTGCCTGGAGGGCCACAGGGTCCGGTGGCTACACCTTC. Translated, it gives CAWRATGSGGYTF.

J is TRBJ1-4 and V is TRBV4-1; D gene uncertain. The germline CDR1 and CDR2 sequences are MGHRA and YSYEKL. With 2 bases removed from V and 5 bases from J, the gap between germline ends came to 15 bases. The CDR3 extends over 16 amino acids. The DNA of the CDR3 is TGCGCCAGCAGCCAAACCCCCATGGCCCAAAATGAAAAACTGTTTTTT. Translated, it gives CASSQTPMAQNEKLFF.

This rearrangement joins TRBV23-1 to TRBJ1-5; no reliable D call. TRBV23-1 is an ORF for which the function is uncertain. The length of the CDR3 is 17 residues. V lost 3 bases and J lost 3, with 18 bases in between. For the CDR3, the DNA is TGCGCCAGCAGTCACCCAAGGACTTTCCAGCTCAATCAGCCCCAGCATTTT. This sequence encodes CASSHPRTFQLNQPQHF.

The chain carries TRBV19 and TRBJ1-5, with D possibly matching TRBD1 (5 bases). The CDR3 consists of 16 residues. V was shortened by 1 base and J by 1 base, with 11 bases between the two germline ends. The germline CDR1 and CDR2 sequences are LNHDA and SQIVND (reference sequence). DNA of the CDR3: TGTGCCAGTAGTATAGTTGGCAGGGTAAGCAATCAGCCCCAGCATTTT. It yields the protein CASSIVGRVSNQPQHF.

This chain uses TRBV5-8 with TRBJ2-1; 11 nucleotides line up with TRBD2. The CDR3 has 15 amino acids. Germline loops: CDR1 SGHTS, CDR2 YDEGEE. With 4 bases clipped from V and 4 bases from J, the junction kept 4 bases outside the gene matches. CDR3 residues: CASSPRLAGYNEQFF. The CDR3 region has the DNA TGTGCCAGCAGCCCCCGACTAGCGGGATACAATGAGCAGTTCTTC.

The chain recombines TRBV19 with TRBJ2-5, with 11 bases matching TRBD2. CDR1 is LNHDA, CDR2 SQIVND, per germline (reference sequence). The CDR3 is made up of 15 amino acids. With 7 bases clipped from V and 1 base from J, the junction kept 5 bases outside the gene matches. The CDR3 region has the DNA TGTGCCAGTAAACTAGCGGGAGCCTCCCAAGAGACCCAGTACTTC. This codes for CASKLAGASQETQYF.

The genes are TRBV19 and TRBJ1-2; D perhaps matches TRBD1 (5 bases). Germline-derived CDR1 and CDR2 are LNHDA and SQIVND (reference sequence). The CDR3 runs 14 residues. V was pared by 4 bases and J by 4 bases, with 13 bases between. CDR3 nucleotides: TGTGCCAGTAGTAACCAGGGATGGTCCTATGGCTACACCTTC. Translating it yields CASSNQGWSYGYTF.

The J gene is TRBJ2-3, the V gene TRBV7-2; the match to TRBD1 covers 8 bases. V was clipped by 4 bases and J by 0 bases; unmatched bases: 6. The CDR3 has 16 amino acids. The germline CDR1 and CDR2 sequences are SGHTA and FQGNSA. The DNA of the CDR3 is TGTGCCAGCAGCTCGGACAGGGAGCTAAGCACAGATACGCAGTATTTT. It encodes CASSSDRELSTDTQYF.

The chain is built from TRBV5-4 and TRBJ2-3; 8 bases map to TRBD2. V was clipped by 4 bases and J by 9 bases; unmatched bases: 16. Per germline, CDR1 SGHNT and CDR2 YYREEE (reference sequence). The CDR3 runs to 16 residues. CDR3: CASSAGVAGSVETQYF. CDR3 DNA: TGTGCCAGCAGCGCCGGGGTAGCGGGATCCGTAGAGACGCAGTATTTT.

The genes are TRBV7-2 and TRBJ2-1; 9 nucleotides line up with TRBD1. CDR1 is SGHTA, CDR2 FQGNSA, per germline. This CDR3 comprises 15 residues. After removal of 6 bases from V and 0 bases from J, the junction contained 3 bases not matched to a gene. CDR3 DNA sequence: TGTGCCAGCAGTTCACAGGGGGCCTCCTACAATGAGCAGTTCTTC. Translation: CASSSQGASYNEQFF.

The CDR3: CASSQVQGNTDTQYF. The CDR3 nucleotides are TGTGCCAGCAGCCAAGTACAGGGGAACACAGATACGCAGTATTTT. V is TRBV4-2 and J is TRBJ2-3, with TRBD1 matching over 7 bases. Per the germline V gene, CDR1 is LGHNA and CDR2 is YNFKEQ. This CDR3 spans 15 amino acids. The J segment lost 2 bases and the V segment lost 1 base, leaving 3 bases of the junction unmatched.

This clone appeared a single time. The DNA for the CDR3 is TGTGCCAGCAGCCCCGAGGAATCCTACGAGCAGTACTTC. It codes for CASSPEESYEQYF. The chain combines TRBV4-2 with TRBJ2-7, with D unresolved. From germline, CDR1 is LGHNA and CDR2 YNFKEQ. The V end lost 4 bases, the J end lost 1 base, and 8 bases lay between the germline ends. The CDR3 contains 13 residues.

V gene TRBV6-5 combines with J gene TRBJ1-1; 7 nucleotides match TRBD1. The V segment lost 2 bases and the J segment 4 bases; nucleotides outside the gene matches: 7. Germline CDR1 and CDR2: MNHEY and SVGAGI. The CDR3 length is 15 residues. Here the CDR3 DNA reads TGTGCCAGCAGTTACACACGGACAGGCCCCACTGAAGCTTTCTTT. Residues: CASSYTRTGPTEAFF.

V and J are TRBV6-5 and TRBJ1-1; TRBD1 agrees at 7 bases. Germline CDR1 MNHEY, CDR2 SVGAGI. CDR3 length: 15 residues. Trimming took 7 bases from V and 0 from J; bases not matched to a gene: 8. The CDR3: CASNSGGYMNTEAFF. CDR3 sequence (DNA): TGTGCCAGCAATTCAGGGGGTTACATGAACACTGAAGCTTTCTTT.

V gene TRBV20-1 combines with J gene TRBJ1-4; 8 bases line up with TRBD1. The CDR3 length is 14 residues. Germline CDR1 reads DFQATT; CDR2 reads SNEGSKA (reference sequence). Trimming took 3 bases from V and 5 from J; bases not matched to a gene: 5. This chain's CDR3 is CSASLDRENEKLFF. The CDR3 DNA reads as TGCAGTGCTAGTTTGGACAGGGAGAATGAAAAACTGTTTTTT.

The V gene is TRBV5-4, the J gene TRBJ2-2; D is perhaps TRBD2 (6 bases). The CDR3 is 13 residues long. V lost 3 bases, J lost 6 bases, and 9 bases lay in between. Germline V gene sequence: CDR1 SGHNT, CDR2 YYREEE (reference sequence). The CDR3 sequence is CASSYPGAGELFF. The CDR3 DNA sequence: TGTGCCAGCAGCTACCCGGGGGCCGGGGAGCTGTTTTTT.

The gene calls are TRBV25-1 and TRBJ1-3, with 7 bases identical to TRBD1. V lost 4 bases, J lost 0 bases, and 9 bases stayed unmatched. The CDR3 consists of 17 residues. CDR1 and CDR2 (germline): MGHDK, SYGVNS. CDR3 loop: CASSALPGQSSGNTIYF. The CDR3 DNA is TGTGCCAGCAGTGCCCTACCGGGACAGAGCTCTGGAAACACCATATATTTT.

The rearrangement joins TRBV3-1 (or the pseudogene TRBV3-2) to TRBJ1-1, with 12 bases fitting TRBD1. The CDR3 is made up of 18 amino acids. Germline V lookup: CDR1 LGHDT, CDR2 YNNKEL (reference sequence). V lost 4 bases, J lost 5 bases, and 14 bases stayed unmatched. The CDR3 DNA follows: TGTGCCAGCAGCCCCCACCCGGGACAGGGGGCGAAGGGAACTGAAGCTTTCTTT. Translation gives CASSPHPGQGAKGTEAFF.

This sequence joins TRBV4-3 and TRBJ2-3; TRBD1 might be the D (5 bases). Germline CDR1 reads LGHNA; CDR2 reads YSLEER. This CDR3 is built from 16 residues. Trimming took 0 bases from V and 6 from J, leaving 16 bases between them. CDR3 sequence: CASSQDVGALADTQYF. Written as DNA, the CDR3 is TGCGCCAGCAGCCAAGATGTTGGGGCCTTGGCCGATACGCAGTATTTT.

This chain uses TRBV12-3 or TRBV12-4 with TRBJ1-2; D may be TRBD1 (6 bases). The V end was cut by 7 bases, the J end by 5 bases, with 14 bases between. This CDR3 is 13 amino acids long. Here the CDR3 DNA reads TGTGCCAGCACACATCCGGACAGATATGGCTACACCTTC. This codes for CASTHPDRYGYTF.

The chain uses TRBV5-5 and TRBJ1-2; 7 bases are shared with TRBD1. Per germline, CDR1 SGHKS and CDR2 YYEKEE (reference sequence). V gave up 4 bases and J gave up 3 bases; unmatched junction bases: 3. The CDR3 loop spans 13 amino acids. DNA of the CDR3: TGTGCCAGCAGCCTAACAGGGGACTATGGCTACACCTTC. Translated: CASSLTGDYGYTF.

The chain is built from TRBV9 and TRBJ1-2, with a weak D call TRBD1 (6 bases). In germline, CDR1 is SGDLS, CDR2 YYNGEE. Trimming removed 4 bases from V and 3 bases from J, with 16 bases in between. The CDR3 runs to 15 residues. CDR3 coding DNA: TGTGCCAGCAGCCCTAACACGGGGGGCCACTATGGCTACACCTTC. This gives the protein CASSPNTGGHYGYTF. Full variable domain (missing parts from reference TRBV9 and TRBJ1-2): DSGVTQTPKHLITATGQRVTLRCSPRSGDLSVYWYQQSLDQGLQFLIQYYNGEERAKGNILERFSAQQFPDLHSELNLSSLELGDSALYFCASSPNTGGHYGYTFGSGTRLTVV.